The clone carrying this TCR beta chain was counted between two and nine times. Its target is not known. The sample is drawn from a study of early T cells in non-severe SARS-CoV-2 infection. At the level of the study: Whole-blood bulk RNA, unsorted, was sequenced, and chains were unpaired. Points from the study as a whole: Reliance on VDJdb matching favored anti-spike CD8 responses; private and CD4 specificities were missed.

Unique molecular identifiers were affixed to single, distinct cDNA molecules. TCRdb re-called the 5' RACE reads with MiXCR, one entry per CDR3 protein. The sample has tens of thousands of distinct CDR3 sequences; more than 12% are singletons. Germline assignment: CDR1 MNHNY and CDR2 SVGAGI (reference sequence). There are 13 residues in the CDR3. Trimming shortened V by 0 bases and J by 8 bases, and 10 bases separated the two germline ends. The origin of this receptor is an adult who was a healthcare worker with PCR-confirmed SARS-CoV-2 infection or an uninfected control (not recorded which). The sequencing here drew on whole blood, taken at baseline. The J gene is TRBJ1-1, the V gene TRBV6-6; D not resolved. The CDR3 protein is CASSYSREEEAFF. CDR3 DNA: TGTGCCAGCAGTTACTCTCGGGAAGAAGAAGCTTTCTTT.